This T cell receptor beta chain was sequenced in a study of T-cell memory formation after mild COVID-19. This clonotype came up a few times. Employing constant-segment primers, 5'RACE generated TCR alpha and TCR beta cDNA libraries bearing sample barcodes and UMIs. MiXCR, run by TCRdb on the 5' RACE reads, gives a single entry per CDR3 protein. Of 200,000 to 300,000 distinct CDR3 sequences in the sample, approximately 9% were seen once. Trimming at V came to 10 bases and at J to 5 bases, leaving 13 bases not matched to a gene. The CDR3 is 15 residues long. The germline V gene encodes CDR1 SGHAT and CDR2 FQNNGV.

What was sequenced was PBMCs or a T cell subset sorted from them (not recorded which). This clonotype originated in a man between 18 and 29 years old who had mild COVID-19 (a few samples of this study predate the infection). Cell type and time point are not known. The genes are TRBV11-2 and TRBJ2-5; TRBD1 matches 10 bases. CDR3 sequence: CATTSGTGVGETQYF. As DNA, the CDR3 is TGTGCCACTACTTCCGGGACAGGGGTTGGGGAGACCCAGTACTTC.